The text below deals with one T cell receptor (beta chain). What it recognizes is unknown. The CDR3 end is not reached by the read, which stops 3 residues before it; the germline J gene fills it in. All donors had a single incident cervical HPV16 infection, not prevalent. The data were taken from a study of T cells in women clearing cervical HPV infection. Study overall: Controls were women whose single incident HPV16 infection cleared within 12 months without precancer or cancer.

This CDR3 contains 16 residues. The V gene lost 0 bases and the J gene lost 5 bases, with 17 bases spanning the gap. CDR1 is SGHDN and CDR2 is FVKESK in the germline V gene. Some clones are missing from TCRdb's copy, which holds only in-frame ones; the method was immunoSEQ multiplex PCR. The ten most abundant clones cover roughly a third of a sample with roughly 47,000 clones. Study-wide findings and caveats: T-cell numbers per sample were unknown and may explain richness differences. Repertoire richness, not evenness, was significantly elevated in CIN3+ cases versus controls.

This clonotype was obtained from a woman aged 18 to 75 with a cervical HPV16 infection that either progressed to CIN3+ or cleared (not recorded which). The sequencing input was blood buffy coat. This sequence joins TRBV14 and TRBJ2-7; D is unresolved. The CDR3 DNA, read in part, is TGTGCCAGCAGCCAAGATCGAGTGGGCAGGTTTGACGAG. It is translated as CASSQDRVGRFDE. The entire CDR3 is CASSQDRVGRFDEQYF.